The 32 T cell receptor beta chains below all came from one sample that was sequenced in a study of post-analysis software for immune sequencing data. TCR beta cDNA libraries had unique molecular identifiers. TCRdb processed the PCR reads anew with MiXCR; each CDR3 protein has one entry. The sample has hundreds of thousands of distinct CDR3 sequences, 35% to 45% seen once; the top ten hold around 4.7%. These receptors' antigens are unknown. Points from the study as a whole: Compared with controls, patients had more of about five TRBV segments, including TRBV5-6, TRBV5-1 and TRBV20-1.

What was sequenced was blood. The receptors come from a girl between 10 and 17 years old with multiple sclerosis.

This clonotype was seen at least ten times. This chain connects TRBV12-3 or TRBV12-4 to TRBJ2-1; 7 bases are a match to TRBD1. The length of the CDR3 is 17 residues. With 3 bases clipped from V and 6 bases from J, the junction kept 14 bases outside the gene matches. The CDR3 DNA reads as TGTGCCAGCAGTTTCTCTCCGGGACAGTCCCTACTCAATGAGCAGTTCTTC. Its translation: CASSFSPGQSLLNEQFF.

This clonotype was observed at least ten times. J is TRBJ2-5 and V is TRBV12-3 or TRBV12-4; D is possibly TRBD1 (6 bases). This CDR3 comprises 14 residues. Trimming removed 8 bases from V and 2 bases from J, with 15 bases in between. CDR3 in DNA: TGTGCCAGCCTATCGTCAGGGACACAAGAGACCCAGTACTTC. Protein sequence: CASLSSGTQETQYF.

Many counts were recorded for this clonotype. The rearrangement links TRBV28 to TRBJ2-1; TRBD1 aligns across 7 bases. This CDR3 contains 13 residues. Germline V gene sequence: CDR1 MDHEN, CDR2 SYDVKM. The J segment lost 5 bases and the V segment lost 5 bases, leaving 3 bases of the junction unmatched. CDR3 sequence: CASSNRGNNEQFF. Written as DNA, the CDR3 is TGTGCCAGCAGTAACAGGGGTAACAATGAGCAGTTCTTC.

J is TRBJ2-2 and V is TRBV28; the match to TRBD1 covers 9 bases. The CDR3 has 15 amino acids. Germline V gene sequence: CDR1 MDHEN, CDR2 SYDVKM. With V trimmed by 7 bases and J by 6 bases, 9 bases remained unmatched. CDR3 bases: TGTGCCAGCATTCAATACGGGACAGGGTCCGGGGAGCTGTTTTTT. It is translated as CASIQYGTGSGELFF.

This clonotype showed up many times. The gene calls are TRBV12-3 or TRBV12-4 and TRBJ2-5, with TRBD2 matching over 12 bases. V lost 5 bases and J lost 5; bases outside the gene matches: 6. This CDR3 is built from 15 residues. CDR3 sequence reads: CASSPRLAGVETQYF. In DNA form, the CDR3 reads TGTGCCAGCAGTCCTCGACTAGCGGGAGTCGAGACCCAGTACTTC.

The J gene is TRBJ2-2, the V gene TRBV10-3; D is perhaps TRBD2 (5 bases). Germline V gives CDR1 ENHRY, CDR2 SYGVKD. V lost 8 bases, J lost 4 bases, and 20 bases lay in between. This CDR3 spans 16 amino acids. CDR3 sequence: CAIPGGSEEVTGELFF. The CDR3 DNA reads TGTGCCATCCCGGGTGGGAGCGAGGAGGTCACCGGGGAGCTGTTTTTT.

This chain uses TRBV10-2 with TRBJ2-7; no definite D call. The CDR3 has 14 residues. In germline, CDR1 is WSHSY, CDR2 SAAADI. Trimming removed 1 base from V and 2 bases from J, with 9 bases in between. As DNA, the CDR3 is TGCGCCAGCAGTGAGTTTGAGGACCCCTACGAGCAGTACTTC. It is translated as CASSEFEDPYEQYF.

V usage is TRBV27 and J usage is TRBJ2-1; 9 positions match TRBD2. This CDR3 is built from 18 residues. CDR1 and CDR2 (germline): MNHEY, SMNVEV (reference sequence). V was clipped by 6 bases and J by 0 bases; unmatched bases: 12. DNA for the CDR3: TGTGCCAGCAGCCGGACTAGCGAGCGAAACCTCTCCTACAATGAGCAGTTCTTC. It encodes CASSRTSERNLSYNEQFF.

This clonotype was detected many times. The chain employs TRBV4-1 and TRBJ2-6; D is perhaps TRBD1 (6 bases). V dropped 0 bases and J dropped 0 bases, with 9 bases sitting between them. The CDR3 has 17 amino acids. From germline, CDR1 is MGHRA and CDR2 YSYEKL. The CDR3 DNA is TGCGCCAGCAGCCAAGATGAGGACAGCTCTGGGGCCAACGTCCTGACTTTC. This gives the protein CASSQDEDSSGANVLTF.

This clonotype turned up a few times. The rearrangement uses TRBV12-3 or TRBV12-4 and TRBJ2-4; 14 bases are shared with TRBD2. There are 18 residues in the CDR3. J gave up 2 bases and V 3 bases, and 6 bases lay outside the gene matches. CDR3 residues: CASSFATSGRETKNIQYF. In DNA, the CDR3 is TGTGCCAGCAGTTTTGCGACTAGCGGGAGGGAAACCAAAAACATTCAGTACTTC.

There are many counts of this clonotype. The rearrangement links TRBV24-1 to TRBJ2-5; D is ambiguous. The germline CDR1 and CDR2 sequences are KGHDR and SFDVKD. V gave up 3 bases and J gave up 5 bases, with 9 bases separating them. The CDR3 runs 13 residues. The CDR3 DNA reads TGTGCCACCAGTGATCCACCCTTTGAGACCCAGTACTTC. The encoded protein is CATSDPPFETQYF.

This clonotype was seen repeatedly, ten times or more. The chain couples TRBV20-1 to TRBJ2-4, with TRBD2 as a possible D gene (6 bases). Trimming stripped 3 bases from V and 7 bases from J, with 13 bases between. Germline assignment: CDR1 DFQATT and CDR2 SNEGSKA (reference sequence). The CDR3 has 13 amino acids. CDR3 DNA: TGCAGTGCTAGCCCGGGAGAACGGAACATTCAGTACTTC. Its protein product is CSASPGERNIQYF.

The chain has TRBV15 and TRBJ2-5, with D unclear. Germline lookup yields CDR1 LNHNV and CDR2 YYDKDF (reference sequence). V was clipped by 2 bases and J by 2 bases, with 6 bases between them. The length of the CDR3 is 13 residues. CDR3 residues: CATSRRSQETQYF. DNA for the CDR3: TGTGCCACCAGCAGACGGTCTCAAGAGACCCAGTACTTC.

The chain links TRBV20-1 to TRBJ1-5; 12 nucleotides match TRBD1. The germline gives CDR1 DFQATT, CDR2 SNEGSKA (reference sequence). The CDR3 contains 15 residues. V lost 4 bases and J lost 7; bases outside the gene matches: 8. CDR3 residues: CSAIRDRGPKQPQHF. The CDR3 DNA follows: TGCAGTGCTATACGGGACAGGGGGCCGAAACAGCCCCAGCATTTT.

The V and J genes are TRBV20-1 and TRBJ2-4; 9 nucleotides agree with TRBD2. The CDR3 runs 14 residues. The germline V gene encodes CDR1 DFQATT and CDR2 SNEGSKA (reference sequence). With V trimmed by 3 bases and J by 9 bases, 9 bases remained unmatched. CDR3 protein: CSARPGGGASIQYF. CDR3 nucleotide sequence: TGCAGTGCTAGGCCCGGCGGGGGGGCCAGCATTCAGTACTTC.

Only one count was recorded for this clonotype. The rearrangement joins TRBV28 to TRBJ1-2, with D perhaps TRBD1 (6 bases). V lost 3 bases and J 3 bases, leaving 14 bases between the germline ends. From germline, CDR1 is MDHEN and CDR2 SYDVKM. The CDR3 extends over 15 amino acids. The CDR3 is CASSFLGGADYGYTF. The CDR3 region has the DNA TGTGCCAGCAGTTTTCTGGGGGGCGCAGACTATGGCTACACCTTC.

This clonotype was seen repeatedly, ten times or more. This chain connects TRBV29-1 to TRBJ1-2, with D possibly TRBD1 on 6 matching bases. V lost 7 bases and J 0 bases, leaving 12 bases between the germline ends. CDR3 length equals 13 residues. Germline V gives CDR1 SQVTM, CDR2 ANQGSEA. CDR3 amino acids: CSAAGHSNYGYTF. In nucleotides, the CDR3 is TGCAGCGCAGCGGGACATTCTAACTATGGCTACACCTTC.

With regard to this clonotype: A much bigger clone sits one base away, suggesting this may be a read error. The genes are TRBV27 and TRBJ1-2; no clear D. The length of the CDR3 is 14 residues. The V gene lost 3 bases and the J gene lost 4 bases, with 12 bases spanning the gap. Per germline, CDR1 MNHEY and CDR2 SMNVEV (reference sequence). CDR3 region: CASSLSASGYGYTF. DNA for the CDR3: TGTGCCAGCAGTTTGTCGGCGAGTGGCTATGGCTACACCTTC.

The CDR3, as DNA: TGTGCCAGCTCACCGGGACAGGGGGCAAATCAGCCCCAGCATTTT. As protein: CASSPGQGANQPQHF. V is TRBV18 and J is TRBJ1-5, with 12 nucleotides matching TRBD1. V lost 3 bases, J lost 4 bases, and 1 base stayed unmatched. Germline assignment: CDR1 KGHSH and CDR2 LQKENI. This CDR3 contains 15 residues.

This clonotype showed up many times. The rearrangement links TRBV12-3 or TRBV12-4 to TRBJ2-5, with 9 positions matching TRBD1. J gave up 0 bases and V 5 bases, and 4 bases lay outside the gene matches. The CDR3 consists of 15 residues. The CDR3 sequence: CASSPRDRDQETQYF. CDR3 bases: TGTGCCAGCAGTCCCCGGGACAGGGACCAAGAGACCCAGTACTTC.

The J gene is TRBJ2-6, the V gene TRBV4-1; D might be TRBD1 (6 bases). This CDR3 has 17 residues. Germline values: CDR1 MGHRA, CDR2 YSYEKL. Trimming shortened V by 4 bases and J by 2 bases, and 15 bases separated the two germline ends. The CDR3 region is CASSPRDTPTGANVLTF. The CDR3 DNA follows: TGCGCCAGCAGCCCTAGGGACACCCCTACTGGGGCCAACGTCCTGACTTTC.

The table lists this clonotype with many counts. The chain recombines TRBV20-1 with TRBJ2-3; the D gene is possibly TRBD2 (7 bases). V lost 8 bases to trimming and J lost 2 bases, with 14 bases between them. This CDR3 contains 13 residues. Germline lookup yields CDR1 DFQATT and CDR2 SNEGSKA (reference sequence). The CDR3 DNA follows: TGCAGTCCCTCGGGGGGCCACACAGATACGCAGTATTTT. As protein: CSPSGGHTDTQYF.

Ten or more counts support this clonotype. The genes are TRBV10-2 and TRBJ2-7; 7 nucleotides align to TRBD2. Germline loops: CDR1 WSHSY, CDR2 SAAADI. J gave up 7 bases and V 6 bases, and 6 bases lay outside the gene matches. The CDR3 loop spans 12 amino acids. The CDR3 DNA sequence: TGCGCCAGCAGCGGGACTATAGATGAGCAGTACTTC. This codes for CASSGTIDEQYF.

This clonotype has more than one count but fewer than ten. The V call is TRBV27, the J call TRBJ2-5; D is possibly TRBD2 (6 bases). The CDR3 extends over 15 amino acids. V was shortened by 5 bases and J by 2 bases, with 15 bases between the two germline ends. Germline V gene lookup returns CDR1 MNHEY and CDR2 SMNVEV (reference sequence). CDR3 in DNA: TGTGCCAGCAGTACACGGGACTCGCTACAAGAGACCCAGTACTTC. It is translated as CASSTRDSLQETQYF.

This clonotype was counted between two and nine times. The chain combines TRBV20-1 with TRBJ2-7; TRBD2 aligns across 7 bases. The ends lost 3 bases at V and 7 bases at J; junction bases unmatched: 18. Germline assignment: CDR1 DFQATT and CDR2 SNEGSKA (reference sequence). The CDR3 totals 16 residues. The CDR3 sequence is CSARSRGGSSYNEQYF. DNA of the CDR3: TGCAGTGCTAGGAGCCGGGGCGGGAGTTCCTACAATGAGCAGTACTTC.

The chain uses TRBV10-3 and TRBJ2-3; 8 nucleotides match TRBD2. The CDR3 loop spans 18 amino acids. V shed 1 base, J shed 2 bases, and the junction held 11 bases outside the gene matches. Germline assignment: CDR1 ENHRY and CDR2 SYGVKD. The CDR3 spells CAISEFGGTRDSTDTQYF. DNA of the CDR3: TGTGCCATCAGTGAGTTTGGCGGGACTAGAGATTCCACAGATACGCAGTATTTT.

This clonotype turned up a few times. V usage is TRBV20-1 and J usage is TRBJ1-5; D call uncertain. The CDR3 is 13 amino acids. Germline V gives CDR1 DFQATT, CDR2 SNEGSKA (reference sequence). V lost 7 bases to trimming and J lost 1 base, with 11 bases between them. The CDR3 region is CSVRSDSNQPQHF. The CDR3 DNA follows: TGCAGTGTCCGCTCGGACAGCAATCAGCCCCAGCATTTT.

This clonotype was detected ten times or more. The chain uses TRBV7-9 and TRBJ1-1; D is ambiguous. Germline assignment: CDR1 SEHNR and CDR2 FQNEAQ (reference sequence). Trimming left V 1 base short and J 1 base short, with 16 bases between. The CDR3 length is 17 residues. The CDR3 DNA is TGTGCCAGCAGCTTAGATGGGAGGGCCTCGGGGAACACTGAAGCTTTCTTT. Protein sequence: CASSLDGRASGNTEAFF. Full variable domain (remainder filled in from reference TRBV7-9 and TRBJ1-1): DTGVSQNPRHKITKRGQNVTFRCDPISEHNRLYWYRQTLGQGPEFLTYFQNEAQLEKSRLLSDRFSAERPKGSFSTLEIQRTEQGDSAMYLCASSLDGRASGNTEAFFGQGTRLTVV.

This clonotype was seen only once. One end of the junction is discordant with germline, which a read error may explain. CDR3 in DNA: TGTGCCAGCAACCAAGAACGGCTAAGCCTTAACTATGGCTACACCTTC. It translates to CASNQERLSLNYGYTF. This chain links TRBV3-1 with TRBJ1-2; D ambiguous. There are 16 residues in the CDR3. The germline gives CDR1 LGHDT, CDR2 YNNKEL (reference sequence).

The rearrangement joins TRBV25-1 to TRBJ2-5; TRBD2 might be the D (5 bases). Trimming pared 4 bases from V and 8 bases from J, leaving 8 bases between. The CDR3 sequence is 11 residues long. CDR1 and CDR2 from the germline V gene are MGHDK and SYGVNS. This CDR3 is CASSASSTQYF. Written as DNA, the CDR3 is TGTGCCAGCAGTGCCTCTAGCACCCAGTACTTC.

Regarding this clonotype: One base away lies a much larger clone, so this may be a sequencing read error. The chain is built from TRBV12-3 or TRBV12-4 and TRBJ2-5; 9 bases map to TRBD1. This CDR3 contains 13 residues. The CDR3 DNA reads TGTGCCAGCGGGACAGGGCCCCAAGAGGCCCAGTACTTC. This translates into CASGTGPQEAQYF.

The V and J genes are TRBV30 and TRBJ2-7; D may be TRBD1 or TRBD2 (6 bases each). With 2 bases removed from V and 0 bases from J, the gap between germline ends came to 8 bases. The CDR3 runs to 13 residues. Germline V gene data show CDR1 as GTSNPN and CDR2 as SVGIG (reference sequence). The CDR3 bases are TGTGCCTGGAGTACGGGGGCCTCCTACGAGCAGTACTTC. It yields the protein CAWSTGASYEQYF.